This passage covers 14 T cell receptor beta chains from one sample sequenced in a study of cytomegalovirus exposure and HLA in healthy donors. This PCR relied on a set of 60 Vbeta primers and 13 Jbeta primers. Repertoires were generated with immunoSEQ multiplex PCR, while TCRdb's copy carries only in-frame clones and drops some. The sample contains approximately 190,000 clones, 75% to 85% of which appear only once. The sample comprised PBMCs. These receptors were obtained from a woman aged 18-29 years in good health and CMV-seropositive.

This clone appeared a few times. The chain carries TRBV6-1 and TRBJ2-5, with TRBD1 identical over 9 bases. Germline CDR1 and CDR2: MNHNS and SASEGT. The CDR3 spans 14 residues. V lost 9 bases and J lost 4; bases outside the gene matches: 9. As DNA, the CDR3 is TGTGCCAGTCAACGGGACAGGGTTGGAGAGACCCAGTACTTC. Translated: CASQRDRVGETQYF.

This clone was observed a few times. The gene calls are TRBV7-9 and TRBJ1-1; TRBD1 might be the D (6 bases). Germline CDR1 reads SEHNR; CDR2 reads FQNEAQ (reference sequence). The CDR3 length is 14 residues. Between the trimmed V and J ends, which lost 1 base and 11 bases, there was a span of 17 bases. The CDR3 spells CASSLGPTRDMAFF. The DNA for the CDR3 is TGTGCCAGCAGCTTAGGGCCAACCCGGGACATGGCTTTCTTT.

The chain uses TRBV4-1 and TRBJ2-1, with D possibly matching TRBD2 (6 bases). CDR3 length: 17 residues. Trimming took 4 bases from V and 1 from J, leaving 17 bases between them. The germline V gene encodes CDR1 MGHRA and CDR2 YSYEKL. The CDR3 nucleotides are TGCGCCAGCAGCCTCTCACGCGGGGATGGGTCCTACAATGAGCAGTTCTTC. It codes for CASSLSRGDGSYNEQFF.

This clone was observed once. The CDR3 spells CVRGGSTYKQGNSVSNQPQHF. The CDR3 nucleotides read TGTGTCAGAGGGGGATCTACGTATAAACAGGGGAACTCGGTTTCAAATCAGCCCCAGCATTTT. The rearrangement links TRBV7-5 to TRBJ1-5; the listed D gene, TRBD1, was not tested against the DNA. TRBV7-5 is recorded as a pseudogene. CDR3 length: 21 residues.

The V call is TRBV2, the J call TRBJ2-5, with D possibly TRBD1 on 5 matching bases. Germline CDR1 and CDR2: SNHLY and FYNNEI. Trimming took off 2 bases at V and 6 bases at J, with 22 bases between the two ends. This CDR3 has 17 residues. Here the CDR3 reads CASSEYTREKSGKTQYF. CDR3 DNA: TGTGCCAGCAGTGAATATACCAGGGAAAAAAGTGGGAAGACCCAGTACTTC.

This rearrangement joins TRBV7-9 to TRBJ1-6; 9 bases are a match to TRBD1. This CDR3 has 15 amino acids. Germline CDR1 SEHNR, CDR2 FQNEAQ (reference sequence). The junction had 7 bases not matched to a gene; V was cut back by 4 bases and J by 9 bases. The CDR3 sequence is CASSSRGQGLSPLHF. The CDR3 region has the DNA TGTGCCAGCAGCTCCCGAGGACAGGGGCTTTCACCCCTCCACTTT.

The CDR3 reads CASSDRPDRGMRGDNSPLHF. In DNA, the CDR3 is TGTGCCAGCAGCGACCGACCCGACAGGGGGATGCGCGGTGATAATTCACCCCTCCACTTT. This chain links TRBV5-5 with TRBJ1-6; TRBD1 matches 9 bases. The CDR3 covers 20 residues. Trimming cost V 4 bases and J 5 bases; bases outside gene matches: 19. The V gene's germline CDR1 is SGHKS and CDR2 YYEKEE (reference sequence).

The rearrangement links TRBV11-2 to TRBJ1-3, with D unresolved. The CDR3 covers 17 residues. Per germline, CDR1 SGHAT and CDR2 FQNNGV. V lost 5 bases and J 0 bases, leaving 17 bases between the germline ends. The CDR3 region has the DNA TGTGCCAGCAGCACACAGACCGGGGTGGCCTCTGGAAACACCATATATTTT. Protein: CASSTQTGVASGNTIYF.

This clone was counted a few times. The chain joins TRBV2 to TRBJ1-4, with a tentative D call TRBD1 (5 bases). Germline-derived CDR1 and CDR2 are SNHLY and FYNNEI. CDR3 length: 17 amino acids. Trimming removed 2 bases from V and 3 bases from J, with 16 bases in between. DNA of the CDR3: TGTGCCAGCAGTGAACATATCAGGGTTCGGTCTAATGAAAAACTGTTTTTT. Translating it yields CASSEHIRVRSNEKLFF.

This clone was seen only a few times. V gene TRBV19 combines with J gene TRBJ2-6; no clear D. The CDR3 extends over 14 amino acids. Trimming pared 6 bases from V and 0 bases from J, leaving 6 bases between. The germline V gene has CDR1 LNHDA and CDR2 SQIVND (reference sequence). Written as DNA, the CDR3 is TGTGCCAGTAGACCCGGCTCTGGGGCCAACGTCCTGACTTTC. Its protein is CASRPGSGANVLTF. The whole variable domain, remainder taken from reference TRBV19 and TRBJ2-6, is DGGITQSPKYLFRKEGQNVTLSCEQNLNHDAMYWYRQDPGQGLRLIYYSQIVNDFQKGDIAEGYSVSREKKESFPLTVTSAQKNPTAFYLCASRPGSGANVLTFGAGSRLTVL.

The chain links TRBV19 to TRBJ1-5, with D unclear. Germline V gene lookup returns CDR1 LNHDA and CDR2 SQIVND (reference sequence). Between the trimmed V and J ends, which lost 2 bases and 1 base, there was a span of 9 bases. The CDR3 loop spans 15 amino acids. The DNA for the CDR3 is TGTGCCAGTAGTATACAGAGGGTGAGCAATCAGCCCCAGCATTTT. It yields the protein CASSIQRVSNQPQHF. The full variable domain, completed using reference TRBV19 and TRBJ1-5, is DGGITQSPKYLFRKEGQNVTLSCEQNLNHDAMYWYRQDPGQGLRLIYYSQIVNDFQKGDIAEGYSVSREKKESFPLTVTSAQKNPTAFYLCASSIQRVSNQPQHFGDGTRLSIL.

This chain connects TRBV5-1 to TRBJ2-3, with TRBD1 identical over 9 bases. With V trimmed by 0 bases and J by 4 bases, 6 bases remained unmatched. CDR1 and CDR2 (germline): SGHRS, YFSETQ. The length of the CDR3 is 16 residues. The CDR3: CASSLEGQGSADTQYF. The DNA for the CDR3 is TGCGCCAGCAGCTTGGAGGGACAGGGCTCCGCAGATACGCAGTATTTT.

The chain recombines TRBV6-4 with TRBJ1-4, with TRBD1 identical over 10 bases. V was pared by 6 bases and J by 6 bases, with 4 bases of the junction left unmatched. The CDR3 is 14 residues long. The germline CDR1 and CDR2 sequences are MRHNA and SNTAGT. The CDR3 reads CASSAGTGDEKLFF. The CDR3 DNA is TGTGCCAGCAGCGCCGGGACAGGGGATGAAAAACTGTTTTTT.

The rearrangement links TRBV7-9 to TRBJ1-6, with D possibly being TRBD1 (5 bases). V was shortened by 5 bases and J by 10 bases, with 21 bases between the two germline ends. CDR1 and CDR2 (germline): SEHNR, FQNEAQ (reference sequence). The CDR3 spans 16 residues. DNA for the CDR3: TGTGCCAGCAGCGCCACCGTCGGGGGTTCGTACTCACCCCTCCACTTT. This translates into CASSATVGGSYSPLHF.